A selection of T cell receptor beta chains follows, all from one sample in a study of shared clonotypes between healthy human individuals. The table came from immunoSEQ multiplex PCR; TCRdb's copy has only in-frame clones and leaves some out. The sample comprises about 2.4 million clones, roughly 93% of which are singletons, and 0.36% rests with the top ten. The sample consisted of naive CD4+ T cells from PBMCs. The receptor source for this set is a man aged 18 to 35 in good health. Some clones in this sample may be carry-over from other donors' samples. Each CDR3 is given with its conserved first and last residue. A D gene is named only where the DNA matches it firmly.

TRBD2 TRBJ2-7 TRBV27 CASSFVTGRAGSEQYF
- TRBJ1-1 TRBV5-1 CASSLYSGPGYNTEAFF
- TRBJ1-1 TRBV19 CASSIREDTEAFF
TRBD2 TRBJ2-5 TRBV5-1 CASIIGGTGGQETQYF
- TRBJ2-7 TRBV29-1 CSVEGPPYEQYF
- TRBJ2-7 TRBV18 CASSPAGLPSSYEQYF
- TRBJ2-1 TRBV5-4 CASGTSRGSYNEQFF
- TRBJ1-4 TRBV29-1 CSVGGRQNEKLFF
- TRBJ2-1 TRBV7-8 CASSLRKSGTYNEQFF
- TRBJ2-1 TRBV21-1 CAGPFRDRGRCSYNEQFF
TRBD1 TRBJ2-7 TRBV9 CASSVSGQVGYEQYF
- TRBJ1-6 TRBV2 CASSEQSLGNSPLHF
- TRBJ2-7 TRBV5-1 CASSLAGDTYEQYF
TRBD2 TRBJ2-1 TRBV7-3 CASSLLGAGGFIEQFF
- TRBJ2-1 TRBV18 CASSPNPPSRQDNNEQFF
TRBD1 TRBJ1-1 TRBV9 CASSEVRGPDKAFF
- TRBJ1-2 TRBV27 CASSLRRNYGYTF
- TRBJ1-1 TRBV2 CASSLDPLAFF
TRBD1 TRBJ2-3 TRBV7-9 CASSLVPGQGTDTQYF
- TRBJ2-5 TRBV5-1 CASSLGGTLEETQYF
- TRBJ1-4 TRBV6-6 CASSVVAGEESEKLFF
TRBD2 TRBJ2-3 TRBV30 CAWINSGSGTDTQYF
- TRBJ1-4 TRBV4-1 CASSPEGSGAAGEKLFF
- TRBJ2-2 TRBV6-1 CASNLVRGTGELFF
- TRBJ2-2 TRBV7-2 CASSLAGTQNTGELFF
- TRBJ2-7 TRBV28 CASSFRGRSPYEQYF
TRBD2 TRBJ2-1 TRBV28 CASSSPLAGVRYEQFF
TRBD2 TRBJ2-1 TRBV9 CASSETSGLYNEQFF
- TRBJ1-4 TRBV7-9 CASSQLEGEKLFF
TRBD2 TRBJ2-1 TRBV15 CATSSTPGLAGNLGSYNEQFF
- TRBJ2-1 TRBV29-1 CSVDSFSYNEQFF
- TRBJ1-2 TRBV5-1 CASSLGGGVYGYTF
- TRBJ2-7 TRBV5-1 CASSLDRDVGEQYF
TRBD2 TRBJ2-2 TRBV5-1 CASSLDLTSGDGELFF
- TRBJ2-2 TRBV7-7 CASGPETNTGELFF
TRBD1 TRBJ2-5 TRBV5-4 CASSFQGGTGGRETQYF
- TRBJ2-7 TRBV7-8 CASSLGTPLSYEQYF
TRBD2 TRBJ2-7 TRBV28 CASRTSTTYEQYF
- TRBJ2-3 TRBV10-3 CAISESRTLAQYF
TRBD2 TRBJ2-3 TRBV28 CASSSPSGRGGTDTQYF